This T cell receptor (beta chain) originates from a study of Ad26.COV2.S vaccination and SARS-CoV-2 variants. Looking at the study overall: Recipients of Ad26.COV2.S got it intramuscularly, once or twice 56 days apart.

With regard to this clone: Antigen unknown.

Measured with immunoSEQ multiplex PCR; TCRdb has only the in-frame clones, and not every one. The sample holds about 350,000 clones, about 89% seen once. The trim removed 2 bases at V and 7 bases at J, leaving 0 bases unmatched. CDR1 and CDR2 from the germline V gene are ENHRY and SYGVKD. This CDR3 comprises 13 residues. Whole-study findings and limits: Spike-specific TCR breadth in vaccine recipients exceeded that seen in placebo recipients.

The treatment is: about 20 received Ad26.COV2.S at low or high dose, single or two shots; about 5 received placebo; per-sample allocation not given. Specimen acquisition occurred on day 63 following the initial vaccine or placebo injection. The material sequenced was peripheral blood, taken in a trial of Ad26.COV2.S vaccine versus placebo. This sequence originates from a person aged 18 to 59 who received the Ad26.COV2.S COVID-19 vaccine or a placebo. The gene calls are TRBV10-3 and TRBJ1-4; 8 bases line up with TRBD1. The CDR3 DNA is TGTGCCATCAGTGAGGGACAGGGTGAAAAACTGTTTTTT. Protein: CAISEGQGEKLFF.